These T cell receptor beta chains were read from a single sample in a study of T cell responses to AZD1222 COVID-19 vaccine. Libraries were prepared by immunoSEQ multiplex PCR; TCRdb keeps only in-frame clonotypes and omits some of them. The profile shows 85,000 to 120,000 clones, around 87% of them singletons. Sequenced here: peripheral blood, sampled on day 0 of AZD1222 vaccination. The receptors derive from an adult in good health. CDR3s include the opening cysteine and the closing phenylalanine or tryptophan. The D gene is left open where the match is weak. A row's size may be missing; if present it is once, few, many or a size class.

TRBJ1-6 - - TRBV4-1 TGCGCCAGCAGCAAGATGGACAATAGTAATTCACCCCTCCACTTT CASSKMDNSNSPLHF
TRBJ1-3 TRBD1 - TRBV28 TGTGCCAGCAGGCCCGGGACAGTTGGAAACACCATATATTTT CASRPGTVGNTIYF
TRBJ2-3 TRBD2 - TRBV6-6 TGTGCCAGCAGCCTGCGGTCGGGGGGGAGAGATACGCAGTATTTT CASSLRSGGRDTQYF
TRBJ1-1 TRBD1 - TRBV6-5 TGTGCCAGCAGTTACAGGGACAGGTTCAACACTGAAGCTTTCTTT CASSYRDRFNTEAFF
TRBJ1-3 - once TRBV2 TGTGCCAGCAGTCTAGGACGAGGAAACACCATATATTTT CASSLGRGNTIYF
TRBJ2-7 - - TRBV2 TGTGCCAGCACCAGGAGGGGCGCGGAAAGCTCCTACGAGCAGTACTTC CASTRRGAESSYEQYF
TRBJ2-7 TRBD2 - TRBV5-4 TGTGCCAGCAGCATGACTAGCGGGGCCTCCTACGAGCAGTACTTC CASSMTSGASYEQYF
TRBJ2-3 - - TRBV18 TGTGCCAGCTCACCAATGCGGCAGGGGAGCACAGATACGCAGTATTTT CASSPMRQGSTDTQYF
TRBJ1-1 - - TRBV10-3 TGTGCCATCAGTGAGTCGTCTGCCCTCAAGGGCGCTGAAGCTTTCTTT CAISESSALKGAEAFF
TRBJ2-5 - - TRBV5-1 TGCGCCAGCGGTAACCAGGGAACCCAAGAGACCCAGTACTTC CASGNQGTQETQYF
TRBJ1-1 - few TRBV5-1 TGCGCCAGCAGCTTGGGACAGACTCAGTCGGGAACTGAAGCTTTCTTT CASSLGQTQSGTEAFF
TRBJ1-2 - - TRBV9 TGTGCCAGCAGCCTTACAGGGCCTTATGGCTACACCTTC CASSLTGPYGYTF
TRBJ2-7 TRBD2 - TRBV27 TGTGCCAGCAGAGTCAGGACTAGCGGGGGCCCTACCAGAAGACCTGCGGCCTACGAGCAGTACTTC CASRVRTSGGPTRRPAAYEQYF
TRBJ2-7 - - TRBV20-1 TGCAGTGCTAGTCCCCCGGGGTCCTACGAGCAGTACTTC CSASPPGSYEQYF
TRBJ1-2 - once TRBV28 TGTGCCAGCAGGGCTACAGGGCGCGATGGCTACACCTTC CASRATGRDGYTF
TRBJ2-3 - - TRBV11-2 TGTGCCAGCAGCTTATGGGGGGAGGTGGGAGATACGCAGTATTTT CASSLWGEVGDTQYF
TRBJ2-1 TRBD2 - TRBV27 TGTGCCAGCAGTTTATCCACTAGCGGGTACGGGGATGAGCAGTTCTTC CASSLSTSGYGDEQFF
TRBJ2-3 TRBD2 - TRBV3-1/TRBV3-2 TGTGCCAGCAGCTTTTCAAGGGCCCTAGCGGATGGGGTGGCAGATACGCAGTATTTT CASSFSRALADGVADTQYF
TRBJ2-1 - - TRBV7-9 TGTGCCAGCAGCCCCCCGCGTTCGGTATACAATGAGCAGTTCTTC CASSPPRSVYNEQFF
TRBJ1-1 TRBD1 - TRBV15 TGTGCCACCAGCGACAACAGGGGCCGCACTGAAGCTTTCTTT CATSDNRGRTEAFF
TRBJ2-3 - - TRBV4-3 TGCGCCAGCAGCCGACGGACGCCGGGTTCGGGGGATACGCAGTATTTT CASSRRTPGSGDTQYF
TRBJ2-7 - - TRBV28 TGTGCCAGCAACTCACCCTACGAGCAGTACTTC CASNSPYEQYF
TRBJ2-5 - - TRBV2 TGTGCCAGCAGTGAATTCCTGGGAGAGACCCAGTACTTC CASSEFLGETQYF
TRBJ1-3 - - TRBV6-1 TGTGCCAGCAGTGAAGTCCCACTCAACAGGGCCCGGTCTGGAAACACCATATATTTT CASSEVPLNRARSGNTIYF
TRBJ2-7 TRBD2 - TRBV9 TGTGCCAGCAGCGTAGGAAGCGGGAGTTACTACGAGCAGTACTTC CASSVGSGSYYEQYF
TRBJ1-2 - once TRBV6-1 TGTGCCAGCAGTGAACGAACACTCCAACCAAACTATGGCTACACCTTC CASSERTLQPNYGYTF
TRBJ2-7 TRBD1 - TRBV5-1 TGCGCCAGCAGCCTGGGTCTTGGACAGGGGTTGTACGAGCAGTACTTC CASSLGLGQGLYEQYF
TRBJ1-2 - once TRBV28 TGTGCCAGCAGTTATGTACTGAAACCCCTCTATGGCTACACCTTC CASSYVLKPLYGYTF
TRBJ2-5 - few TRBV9 TGTGCCAGCAGCGTATCGAGGCAAGAGACCCAGTACTTC CASSVSRQETQYF
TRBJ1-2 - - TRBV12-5 TGTGCTAGTGGTTTTGGCGGGATCCGGGCTAACTATGGCTACACCTTC CASGFGGIRANYGYTF
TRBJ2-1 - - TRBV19 TGTGCCAGTAGTTCAGGGGGGTTATCGTACAATGAGCAGTTCTTC CASSSGGLSYNEQFF
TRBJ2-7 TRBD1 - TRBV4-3 TGCGCCAGCAGCCAGTCGACCGGGACAGGGGTCCACGAGCAGTACTTC CASSQSTGTGVHEQYF
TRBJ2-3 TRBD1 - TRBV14 TGTGCCAGCAGCCAACTCGGACAGGGTAGCACAGATACGCAGTATTTT CASSQLGQGSTDTQYF
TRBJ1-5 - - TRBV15 TGTGCCACCAGCGTCCGGGACTCGCGGGGCAAGCCCCAGCATTTT CATSVRDSRGKPQHF
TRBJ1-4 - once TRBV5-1 TGCGCCAGCAGTATTAGGGGGGTTAATGAAAAACTGTTTTTT CASSIRGVNEKLFF
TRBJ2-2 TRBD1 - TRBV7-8 TGTGCCAGCAGCTTATTTCAACAGGGGATCGGGGAGCTGTTTTTT CASSLFQQGIGELFF
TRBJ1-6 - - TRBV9 TGTGCCAGCAGCGTAGGGAGAGACAATCAACCCCTCCACTTT CASSVGRDNQPLHF
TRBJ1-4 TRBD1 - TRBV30 TGTGCCTGGAGCTCAGGGGGAACTAATGAAAAACTGTTTTTT CAWSSGGTNEKLFF
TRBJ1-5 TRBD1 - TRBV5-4 TGTGCCAGCAGCCCAGGACAGGACCGGCCCCAGCATTTT CASSPGQDRPQHF
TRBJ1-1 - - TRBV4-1 TGCGCCAGCAGCCAAGACGCAGGTGGCGGGAACACTGAAGCTTTCTTT CASSQDAGGGNTEAFF
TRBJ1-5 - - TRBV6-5 TGTGCCAGCAGCGACACAAATCAGCCCCAGCATTTT CASSDTNQPQHF
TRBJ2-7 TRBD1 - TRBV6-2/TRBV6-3 TGTGCCAGCAGTTACGGTCTGGGACAGGGACACTACGAGCAGTACTTC CASSYGLGQGHYEQYF
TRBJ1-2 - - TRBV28 TGTGCCAGCAAAGGTACCGACTATGGCTACACCTTC CASKGTDYGYTF
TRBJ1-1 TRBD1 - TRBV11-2 TGTGCCAGCAGCTTAGATTACAGGGGTGTCACTGAAGCTTTCTTT CASSLDYRGVTEAFF
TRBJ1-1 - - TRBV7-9 TGTGCCAGCAGCTTGGGGTGGCCGATGAACACTGAAGCTTTCTTT CASSLGWPMNTEAFF
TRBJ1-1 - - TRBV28 TGTGCCAGCAGTGTAGACAGGCCCTACACTGAAGCTTTCTTT CASSVDRPYTEAFF
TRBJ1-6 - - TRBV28 TGTGCCAGCAGTTTATTTAAGCTAAGCTCCTATAATTCACCCCTCCACTTT CASSLFKLSSYNSPLHF
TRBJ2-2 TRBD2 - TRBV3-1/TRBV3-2 TGTGCCAGCAGCGTTAGCGGGGCGAACACCGGGGAGCTGTTTTTT CASSVSGANTGELFF
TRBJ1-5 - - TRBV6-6 TGTGCCAGCAGTCAGCCATGGGGTCAGCCCCAGCATTTT CASSQPWGQPQHF
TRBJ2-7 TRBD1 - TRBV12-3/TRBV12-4 TGTGCCAGCAGCTCAGACAGGGGGCGCCCACAGTACTTC CASSSDRGRPQYF
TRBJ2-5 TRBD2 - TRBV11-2 TGTGCCAGCAGCTTATGGGGGACTAGCAGTCCCGAGACCCAGTACTTC CASSLWGTSSPETQYF
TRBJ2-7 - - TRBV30 TGTGCCTGGAGTACCCCCCCTAGCTACGAGCAGTACTTC CAWSTPPSYEQYF
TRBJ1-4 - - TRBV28 TGTGCCAGCAACCGACCGGGGCAGCTTAATGAAAAACTGTTTTTT CASNRPGQLNEKLFF
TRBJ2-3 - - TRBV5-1 TGCGCCAGCAGCTTCGTTCACCTTAACACAGATACGCAGTATTTT CASSFVHLNTDTQYF
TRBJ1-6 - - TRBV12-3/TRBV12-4 TGTGCCAGCAGTTTAGCTGGGAATTCACCCCTCCACTTT CASSLAGNSPLHF
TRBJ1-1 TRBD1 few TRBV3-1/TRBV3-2 TGTGCCAGCAGGGTTAGACAGGGGGCCCAGAACACTGAAGCTTTCTTT CASRVRQGAQNTEAFF
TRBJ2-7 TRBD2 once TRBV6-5 TGTGCCAGCAGTTTGGGGGGGAGATACTACGAGCAGTACTTC CASSLGGRYYEQYF
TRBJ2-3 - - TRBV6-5 TGTGCCAGCAGCATAAGGATTAGCACAGATACGCAGTATTTT CASSIRISTDTQYF
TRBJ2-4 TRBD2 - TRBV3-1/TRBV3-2 TGTGCCAGCAGCTCTGGGGCTAGCGGGGGGCTGGCCAAAAACATTCAGTACTTC CASSSGASGGLAKNIQYF